This T cell receptor (beta chain) was sequenced for a study of blood T cells in healthy people across ages. Sample-barcoded 5' priming and a J-beta primer mix drove a second PCR of 7 to 11 cycles. TCRdb processed the 5' RACE reads anew with MiXCR; each CDR3 protein has one entry. The sample lists about a million distinct CDR3 sequences; roughly half were seen once. Extraction of total RNA produced a minimum of 5 micrograms from each sample. This clonotype was seen just once. This CDR3 spans 13 amino acids. Trimming pared 6 bases from V and 4 bases from J, leaving 12 bases between. Per the germline V gene, CDR1 is SNHLY and CDR2 is FYNNEI.

Sequenced sample: blood. This clonotype originated in a woman aged 60-75 years in good health. The J gene is TRBJ1-2, the V gene TRBV2; no firm D call. The CDR3, as DNA: TGTGCCAGCAGGGACCGCGAGGGCTATGGCTACACCTTC. Amino acid sequence: CASRDREGYGYTF.